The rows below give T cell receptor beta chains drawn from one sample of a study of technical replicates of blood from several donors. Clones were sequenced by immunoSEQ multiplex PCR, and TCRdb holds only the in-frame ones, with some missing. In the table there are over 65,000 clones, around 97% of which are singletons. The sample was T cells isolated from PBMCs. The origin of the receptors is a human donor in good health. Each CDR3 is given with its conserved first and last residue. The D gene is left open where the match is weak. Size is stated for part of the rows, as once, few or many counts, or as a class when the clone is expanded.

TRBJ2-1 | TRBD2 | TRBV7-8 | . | CASSLMGLAGVNEQFF | TGTGCCAGCAGCTTAATGGGACTAGCGGGAGTCAATGAGCAGTTCTTC
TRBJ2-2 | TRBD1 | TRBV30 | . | CAWSFYGTGGAGELFF | TGTGCCTGGAGTTTTTACGGGACAGGAGGGGCCGGGGAGCTGTTTTTT
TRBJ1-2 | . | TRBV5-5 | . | CASSSPLQEDGYTF | TGTGCCAGCAGCTCGCCCCTCCAGGAAGATGGCTACACCTTC
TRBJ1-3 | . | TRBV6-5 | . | CASTSGLYSGNTIYF | TGTGCCAGCACCTCGGGACTGTACTCTGGAAACACCATATATTTT
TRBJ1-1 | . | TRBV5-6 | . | CASSLSRGTEAFF | TGTGCCAGCAGCTTGAGTCGGGGAACTGAAGCTTTCTTT
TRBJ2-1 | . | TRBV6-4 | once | CASSDSAASSYNEQFF | TGTGCCAGCAGTGACTCGGCGGCTAGCTCCTACAATGAGCAGTTCTTC
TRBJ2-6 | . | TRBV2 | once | CASKRTDSGANVLTF | TGTGCCAGCAAGCGGACAGACTCTGGGGCCAACGTCCTGACTTTC
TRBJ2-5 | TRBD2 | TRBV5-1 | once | CASSQRGPGETQYF | TGCGCCAGCAGCCAGCGGGGGCCGGGGGAGACCCAGTACTTC
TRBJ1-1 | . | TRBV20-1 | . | CSARDPVGAFF | TGCAGTGCTAGAGACCCGGTTGGAGCTTTCTTT
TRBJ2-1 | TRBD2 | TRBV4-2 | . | CASSQDNAGAGEQFF | TGTGCCAGCAGCCAAGACAACGCGGGAGCGGGTGAGCAGTTCTTC
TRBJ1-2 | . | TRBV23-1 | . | CASSPGQNYGYTF | TGCGCCAGCAGCCCAGGACAGAACTATGGCTACACCTTC
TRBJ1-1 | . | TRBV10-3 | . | CAITSQENTEAFF | TGTGCCATCACCTCACAGGAGAACACTGAAGCTTTCTTT
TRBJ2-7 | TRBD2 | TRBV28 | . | CASSWETSGNVEQYF | TGTGCCAGCAGTTGGGAGACTAGCGGGAATGTCGAGCAGTACTTC
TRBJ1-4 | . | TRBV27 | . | CASSLPAPFSRDSYNEKLFF | TGTGCCAGCAGTTTACCAGCCCCCTTCTCCCGGGACTCGTATAATGAAAAACTGTTTTTT
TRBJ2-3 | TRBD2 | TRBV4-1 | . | CASSQDWLAADTQYF | TGCGCCAGCAGCCAAGACTGGCTAGCGGCGGATACGCAGTATTTT
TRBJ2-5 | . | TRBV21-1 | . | CASSKAGGGNTQETQYF | TGTGCCAGCAGCAAAGCGGGGGGGGGAAACACTCAAGAGACCCAGTACTTC
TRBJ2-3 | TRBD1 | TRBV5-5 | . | CASSPRTGAWDTQYF | TGTGCCAGCAGCCCGAGGACAGGGGCCTGGGATACGCAGTATTTT
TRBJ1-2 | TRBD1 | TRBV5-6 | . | CASKLRTGRYGYTF | TGTGCCAGCAAGCTAAGGACAGGGCGCTATGGCTACACCTTC
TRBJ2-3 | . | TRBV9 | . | CASSPLSRLTDTQYF | TGTGCCAGCAGCCCCCTTTCGCGACTCACAGATACGCAGTATTTT
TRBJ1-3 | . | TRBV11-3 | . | CASSSGNSVGNTIYF | TGTGCCAGCAGCTCGGGGAACTCGGTTGGAAACACCATATATTTT
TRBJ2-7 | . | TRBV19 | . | CASSERTVSYEQYF | TGTGCCAGTAGTGAGAGGACAGTCTCCTACGAGCAGTACTTC
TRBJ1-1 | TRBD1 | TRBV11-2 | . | CASSSIRGSAEAFF | TGTGCCAGCAGCTCGATCAGGGGGTCCGCTGAAGCTTTCTTT
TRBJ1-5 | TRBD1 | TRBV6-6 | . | CASSSDRGHRRAQHF | TGTGCCAGCAGCTCGGACAGGGGCCACCGTCGGGCCCAGCATTTT
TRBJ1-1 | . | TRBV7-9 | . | CASSFMAADTEAFF | TGTGCCAGCAGCTTTATGGCCGCCGACACTGAAGCTTTCTTT
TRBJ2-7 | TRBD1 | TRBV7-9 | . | CASSRLGTGTGAYEQYF | TGTGCCAGCAGCCGCCTTGGTACCGGGACAGGGGCTTACGAGCAGTACTTC
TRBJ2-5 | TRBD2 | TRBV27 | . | CASSLFAPSGRPQETQYF | TGTGCCAGCAGTTTATTCGCCCCTAGCGGGAGGCCCCAAGAGACCCAGTACTTC
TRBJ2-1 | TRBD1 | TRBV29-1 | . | CSDSTGTNEQFF | TGCAGCGATTCGACAGGGACCAATGAGCAGTTCTTC
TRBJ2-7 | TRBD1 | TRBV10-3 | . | CATKYGQGSYEQYF | TGTGCCACCAAATACGGACAGGGGTCCTACGAGCAGTACTTC
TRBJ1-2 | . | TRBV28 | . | CASSLSRTVYGYGYTF | TGTGCCAGCAGTTTATCCCGGACAGTGTATGGCTATGGCTACACCTTC
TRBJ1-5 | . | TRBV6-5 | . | CASKKGLYSNQPQHF | TGTGCCAGCAAGAAGGGACTTTATAGCAATCAGCCCCAGCATTTT
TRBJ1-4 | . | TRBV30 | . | CAWSVGLSTNEKLFF | TGTGCCTGGAGTGTAGGACTTTCAACTAATGAAAAACTGTTTTTT
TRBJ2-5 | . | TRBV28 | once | CASSLSSVPSIETQYF | TGTGCCAGCAGTTTATCCTCGGTTCCGAGTATAGAGACCCAGTACTTC
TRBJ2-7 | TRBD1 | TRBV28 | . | CASSNGQDYEQYF | TGTGCCAGCAGTAACGGACAGGACTACGAGCAGTACTTC
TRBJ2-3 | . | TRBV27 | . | CASSSGHSTDTQYF | TGTGCCAGCAGTTCGGGACATAGCACAGATACGCAGTATTTT
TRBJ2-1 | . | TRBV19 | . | CASSIAGFQFF | TGTGCCAGTAGTATCGCAGGGTTTCAGTTCTTC
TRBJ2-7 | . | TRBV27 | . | CASSLSATGSYEQYF | TGTGCCAGCAGTTTATCCGCCACAGGATCCTACGAGCAGTACTTC
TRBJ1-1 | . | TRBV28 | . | CASSLPDTGGNTEAFF | TGTGCCAGCAGTTTACCCGACACGGGGGGGAACACTGAAGCTTTCTTT
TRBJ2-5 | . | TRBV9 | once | CASSDQGAQETQYF | TGTGCCAGCAGCGATCAAGGGGCTCAAGAGACCCAGTACTTC
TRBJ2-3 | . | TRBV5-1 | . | CASSLAAGHTQYF | TGCGCCAGCAGCTTGGCGGCGGGCCATACGCAGTATTTT
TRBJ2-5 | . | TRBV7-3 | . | CASSPLLRGTGLQETQYF | TGTGCCAGCAGCCCCCTCCTGCGGGGGACAGGACTACAAGAGACCCAGTACTTC
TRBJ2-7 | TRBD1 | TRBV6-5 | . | CASSYSGQGSSYEQYF | TGTGCCAGCAGTTACTCGGGACAGGGGAGCTCCTACGAGCAGTACTTC
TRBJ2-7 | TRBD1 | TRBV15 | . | CATSRGGQTYEQYF | TGTGCCACCAGCAGAGGGGGACAGACCTACGAGCAGTACTTC
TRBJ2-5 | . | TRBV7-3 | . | CASSLVVRETQYF | TGTGCCAGCAGCTTGGTTGTCCGGGAGACCCAGTACTTC
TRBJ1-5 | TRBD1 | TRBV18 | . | CASSLDRLDQPQHF | TGTGCCAGCTCGCTGGACAGGTTAGATCAGCCCCAGCATTTT
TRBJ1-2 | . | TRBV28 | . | CASSLSSGGLYGYTF | TGTGCCAGCAGTTTATCCTCGGGGGGGCTTTATGGCTACACCTTC
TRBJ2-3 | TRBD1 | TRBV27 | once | CASNTGGNSDTQYF | TGTGCCAGCAATACAGGGGGTAATTCAGATACGCAGTATTTT
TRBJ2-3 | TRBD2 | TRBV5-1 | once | CASSRGDGGIDTDTQYF | TGCGCCAGCAGCAGGGGAGACGGGGGGATTGACACAGATACGCAGTATTTT
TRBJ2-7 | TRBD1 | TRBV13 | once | CASSLGDSYSYEQYF | TGTGCCAGCAGCTTGGGGGACAGTTATTCCTACGAGCAGTACTTC
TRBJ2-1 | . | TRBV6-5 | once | CASRRTYYNEQFF | TGTGCCAGCAGAAGGACTTACTACAATGAGCAGTTCTTC
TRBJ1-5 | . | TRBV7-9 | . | CASSPEGDGTLNQPQHF | TGTGCCAGCAGCCCCGAGGGGGATGGGACCCTCAATCAGCCCCAGCATTTT
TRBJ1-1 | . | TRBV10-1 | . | CASSETSTGKAFF | TGCGCCAGCAGTGAGACTTCTACAGGGAAAGCTTTCTTT
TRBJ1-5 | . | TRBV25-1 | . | CASSELGRWHF | TGTGCCAGCAGTGAGTTGGGCCGGTGGCATTTT
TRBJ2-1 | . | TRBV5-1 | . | CASSLDRNYNEQFF | TGCGCCAGCAGCTTGGACAGAAACTACAATGAGCAGTTCTTC